This record concerns one T cell receptor beta chain sequence. Its specificity is unknown. The data stem from a study of spatial heterogeneity in lung cancer. Study-wide results and limits: Blood contained ubiquitous expanded tumor TCRs more at resection than at follow-up.

The CDR3 extends over 15 amino acids. Trimming removed 1 base at V and 2 bases at J, with 9 bases between. Germline-derived CDR1 and CDR2 are MGHRA and YSYEKL. Time point defined: sample taken at primary tumor resection. Sequencing of whole RNA from tumor, nontumor lung or frozen PBMC involved no sorting. Samples came from approximately 65 TRACERx patients with untreated early-stage lung cancer. The presence of a unique molecular identifier marked each TCR cDNA molecule. TCRdb ran MiXCR on the 5' RACE reads and lists one entry per CDR3 protein. The sample lists about 45,000 distinct CDR3 sequences; around 11% were seen once.

The chain recombines TRBV4-1 with TRBJ1-3; D is unresolved. The origin of this receptor is a female donor with early-stage non-small cell lung cancer. Specimen: PBMCs, collected at surgery. DNA for the CDR3: TGCGCCAGCAGCCAAGTCTGGGCCACTGGAAACACCATATATTTT. It translates to CASSQVWATGNTIYF.